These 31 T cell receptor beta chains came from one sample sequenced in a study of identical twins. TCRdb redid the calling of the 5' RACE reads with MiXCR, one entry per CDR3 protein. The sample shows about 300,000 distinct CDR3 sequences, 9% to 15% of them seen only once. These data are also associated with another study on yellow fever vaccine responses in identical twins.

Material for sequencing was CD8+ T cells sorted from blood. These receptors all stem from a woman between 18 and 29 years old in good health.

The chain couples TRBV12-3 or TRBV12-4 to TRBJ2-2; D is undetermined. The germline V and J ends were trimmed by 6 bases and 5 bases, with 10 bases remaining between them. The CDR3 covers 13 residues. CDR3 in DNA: TGTGCCAGCAGCCGTATCCCAACCGGGGAGCTGTTTTTT. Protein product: CASSRIPTGELFF.

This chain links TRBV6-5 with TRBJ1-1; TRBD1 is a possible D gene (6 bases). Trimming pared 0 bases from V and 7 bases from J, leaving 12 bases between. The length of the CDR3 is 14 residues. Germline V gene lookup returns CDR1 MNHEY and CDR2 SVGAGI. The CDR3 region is CASSYSLRGDEAFF. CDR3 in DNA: TGTGCCAGCAGTTACTCGTTAAGGGGGGATGAAGCTTTCTTT.

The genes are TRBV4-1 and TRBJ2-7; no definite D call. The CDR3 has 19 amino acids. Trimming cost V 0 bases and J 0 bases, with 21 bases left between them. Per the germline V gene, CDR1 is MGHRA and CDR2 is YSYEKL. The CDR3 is CASSQETYIANHVSYEQYF. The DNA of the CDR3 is TGCGCCAGCAGCCAAGAGACCTACATCGCCAACCACGTCTCCTACGAGCAGTACTTC.

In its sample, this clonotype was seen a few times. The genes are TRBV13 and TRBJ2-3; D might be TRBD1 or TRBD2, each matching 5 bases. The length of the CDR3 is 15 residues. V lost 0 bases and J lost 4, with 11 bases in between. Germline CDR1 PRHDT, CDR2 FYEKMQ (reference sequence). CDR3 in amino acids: CASSLGGVLADTQYF. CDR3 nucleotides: TGTGCCAGCAGCTTAGGGGGGGTGCTGGCAGATACGCAGTATTTT. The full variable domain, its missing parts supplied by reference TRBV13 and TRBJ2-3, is AAGVIQSPRHLIKEKRETATLKCYPIPRHDTVYWYQQGPGQDPQFLISFYEKMQSDKGSIPDRFSAQQFSDYHSELNMSSLELGDSALYFCASSLGGVLADTQYFGPGTRLTVL.

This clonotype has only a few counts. The CDR3 nucleotides read TGTGCCACCAGCAATCTAGGACAGGGCTTTTCCTACGAGCAGTACGTC. It specifies CATSNLGQGFSYEQYV. The chain recombines TRBV15 with TRBJ2-7; 8 nucleotides align to TRBD1. The V segment lost 4 bases and the J segment 1 base; nucleotides outside the gene matches: 9. CDR1 and CDR2 (germline): LNHNV, YYDKDF (reference sequence). The length of the CDR3 is 16 residues.

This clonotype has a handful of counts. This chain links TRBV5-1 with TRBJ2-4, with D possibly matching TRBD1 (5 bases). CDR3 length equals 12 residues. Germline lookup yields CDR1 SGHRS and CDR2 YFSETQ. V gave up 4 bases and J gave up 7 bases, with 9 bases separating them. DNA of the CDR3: TGCGCCAGCAGCAGGGGTTCGAACATTCAGTACTTC. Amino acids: CASSRGSNIQYF.

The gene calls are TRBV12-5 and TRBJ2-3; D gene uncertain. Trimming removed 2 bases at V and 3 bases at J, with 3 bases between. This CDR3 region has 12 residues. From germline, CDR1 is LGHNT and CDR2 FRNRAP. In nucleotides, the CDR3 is TGTGCTAGTGGTTTGATTACAGATACGCAGTATTTT. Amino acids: CASGLITDTQYF.

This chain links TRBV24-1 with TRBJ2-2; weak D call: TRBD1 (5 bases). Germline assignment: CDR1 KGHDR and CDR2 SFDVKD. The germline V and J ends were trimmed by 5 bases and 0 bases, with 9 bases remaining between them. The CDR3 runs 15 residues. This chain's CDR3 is CATSADTSNTGELFF. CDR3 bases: TGTGCCACCAGTGCGGACACTTCGAACACCGGGGAGCTGTTTTTT.

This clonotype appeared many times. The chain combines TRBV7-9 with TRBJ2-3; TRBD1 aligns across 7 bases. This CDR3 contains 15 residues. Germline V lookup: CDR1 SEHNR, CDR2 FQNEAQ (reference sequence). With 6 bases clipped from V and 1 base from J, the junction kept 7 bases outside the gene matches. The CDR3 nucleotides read TGTGCCAGCAGAGGACAGGAAGATCGCACAGATACGCAGTATTTT. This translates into CASRGQEDRTDTQYF.

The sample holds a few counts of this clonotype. The CDR3 is CASSFGQETNNEQFF. CDR3 nucleotide sequence: TGTGCCAGCAGTTTCGGCCAGGAGACAAACAATGAGCAGTTCTTC. The chain is built from TRBV28 and TRBJ2-1; D gene unclear. Trimming took 3 bases from V and 5 from J, leaving 14 bases between them. The CDR3 runs to 15 residues. Germline assignment: CDR1 MDHEN and CDR2 SYDVKM.

This chain's CDR3 is CSASVGAPREKLFF. Written as DNA, the CDR3 is TGCAGTGCTAGTGTGGGGGCGCCTCGGGAAAAACTGTTTTTT. The chain links TRBV20-1 to TRBJ1-4; D is possibly TRBD1 (6 bases). The CDR3 is 14 residues long. Germline V gene sequence: CDR1 DFQATT, CDR2 SNEGSKA (reference sequence). V gave up 3 bases and J gave up 8 bases, with 16 bases separating them.

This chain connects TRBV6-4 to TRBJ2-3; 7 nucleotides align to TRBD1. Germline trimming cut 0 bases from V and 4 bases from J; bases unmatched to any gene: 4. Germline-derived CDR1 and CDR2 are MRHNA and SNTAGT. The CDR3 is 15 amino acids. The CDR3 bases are TGTGCCAGCAGTGACTCGAGCACAGGGGCAGATACGCAGTATTTT. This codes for CASSDSSTGADTQYF.

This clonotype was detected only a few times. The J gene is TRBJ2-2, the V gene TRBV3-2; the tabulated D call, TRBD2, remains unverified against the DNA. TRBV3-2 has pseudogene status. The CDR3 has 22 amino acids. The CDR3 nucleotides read TGTGCCAGCAGCCAAGTCCTCTCCTCCGGGACTAGCGGGGGGCCATACACCGGGGAGCTGTTTTTT. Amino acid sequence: CASSQVLSSGTSGGPYTGELFF.

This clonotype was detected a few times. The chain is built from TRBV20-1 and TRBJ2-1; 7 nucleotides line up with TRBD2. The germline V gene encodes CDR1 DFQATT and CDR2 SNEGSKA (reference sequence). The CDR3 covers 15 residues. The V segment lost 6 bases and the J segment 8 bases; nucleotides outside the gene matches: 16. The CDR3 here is CSAHHGGRAGDEQFF. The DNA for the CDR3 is TGCAGTGCCCACCACGGGGGGAGGGCCGGGGATGAGCAGTTCTTC.

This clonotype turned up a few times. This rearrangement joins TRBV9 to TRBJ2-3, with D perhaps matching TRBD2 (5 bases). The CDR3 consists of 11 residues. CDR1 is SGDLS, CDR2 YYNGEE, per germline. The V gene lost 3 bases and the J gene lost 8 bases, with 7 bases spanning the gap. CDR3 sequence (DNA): TGTGCCAGCAGCGAGGCGGGTACGCAGTATTTT. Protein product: CASSEAGTQYF.

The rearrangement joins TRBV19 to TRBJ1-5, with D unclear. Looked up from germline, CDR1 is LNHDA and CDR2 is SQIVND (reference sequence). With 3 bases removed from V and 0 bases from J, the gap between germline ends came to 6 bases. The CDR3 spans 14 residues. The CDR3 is CASSMYDSNQPQHF. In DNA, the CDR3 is TGTGCCAGTAGTATGTATGATAGCAATCAGCCCCAGCATTTT.

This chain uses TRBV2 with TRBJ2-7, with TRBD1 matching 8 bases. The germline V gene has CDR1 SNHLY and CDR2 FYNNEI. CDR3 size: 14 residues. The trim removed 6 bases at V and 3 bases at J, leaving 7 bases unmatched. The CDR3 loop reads CASRSHRGDYEQYV. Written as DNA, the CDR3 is TGTGCCAGCAGATCTCACAGGGGGGACTACGAGCAGTACGTC.

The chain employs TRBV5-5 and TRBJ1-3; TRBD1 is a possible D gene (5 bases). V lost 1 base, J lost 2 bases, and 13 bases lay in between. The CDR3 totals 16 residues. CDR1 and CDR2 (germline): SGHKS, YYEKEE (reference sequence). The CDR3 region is CASSLRAGTAGNTIYF. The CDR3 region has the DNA TGTGCCAGCAGCTTGCGGGCCGGGACGGCTGGAAACACCATATATTTT.

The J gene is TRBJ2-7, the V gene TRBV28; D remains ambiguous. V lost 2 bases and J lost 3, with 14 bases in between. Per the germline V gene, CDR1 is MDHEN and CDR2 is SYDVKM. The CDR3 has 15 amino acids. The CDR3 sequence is CASSLNPALSYEQYF. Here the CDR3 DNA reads TGTGCCAGCAGTTTAAACCCTGCTCTTAGCTACGAGCAGTACTTC. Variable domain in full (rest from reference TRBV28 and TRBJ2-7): DVKVTQSSRYLVKRTGEKVFLECVQDMDHENMFWYRQDPGLGLRLIYFSYDVKMKEKGDIPEGYSVSREKKERFSLILESASTNQTSMYLCASSLNPALSYEQYFGPGTRLTVT.

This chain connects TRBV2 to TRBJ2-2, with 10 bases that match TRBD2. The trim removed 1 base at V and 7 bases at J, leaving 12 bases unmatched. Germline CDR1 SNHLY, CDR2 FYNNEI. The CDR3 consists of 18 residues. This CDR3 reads CASSEVEASGSFGGELFF. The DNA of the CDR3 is TGTGCCAGCAGTGAAGTTGAGGCTAGCGGGAGTTTCGGCGGGGAGCTGTTTTTT.

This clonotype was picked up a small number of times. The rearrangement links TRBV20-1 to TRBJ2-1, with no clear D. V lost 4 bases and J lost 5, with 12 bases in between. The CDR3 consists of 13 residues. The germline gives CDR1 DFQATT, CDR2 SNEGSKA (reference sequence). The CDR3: CSATYLRDNEQFF. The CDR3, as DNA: TGCAGTGCTACATATCTTCGGGACAATGAGCAGTTCTTC.

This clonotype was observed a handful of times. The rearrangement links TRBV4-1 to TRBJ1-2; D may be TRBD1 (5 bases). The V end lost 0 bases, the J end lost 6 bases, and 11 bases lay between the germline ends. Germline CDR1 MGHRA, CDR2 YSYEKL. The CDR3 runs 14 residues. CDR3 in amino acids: CASSQDRGSDGYTF. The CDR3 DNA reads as TGCGCCAGCAGCCAAGATCGGGGGTCCGATGGCTACACCTTC.

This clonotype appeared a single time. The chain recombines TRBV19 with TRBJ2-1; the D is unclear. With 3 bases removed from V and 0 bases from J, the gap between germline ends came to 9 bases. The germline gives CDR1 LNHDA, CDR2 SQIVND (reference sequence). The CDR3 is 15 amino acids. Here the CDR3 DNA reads TGTGCCAGTAGTATCGGCTACCGCTCCTACAATGAGCAGTTCTTC. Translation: CASSIGYRSYNEQFF. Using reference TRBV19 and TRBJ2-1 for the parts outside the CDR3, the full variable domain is DGGITQSPKYLFRKEGQNVTLSCEQNLNHDAMYWYRQDPGQGLRLIYYSQIVNDFQKGDIAEGYSVSREKKESFPLTVTSAQKNPTAFYLCASSIGYRSYNEQFFGPGTRLTVL.

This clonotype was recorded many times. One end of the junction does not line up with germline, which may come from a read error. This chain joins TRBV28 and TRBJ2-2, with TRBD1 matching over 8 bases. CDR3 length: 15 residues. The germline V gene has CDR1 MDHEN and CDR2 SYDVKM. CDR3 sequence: CASSSTTGATGELFF. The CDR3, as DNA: TGTGCCAGCAGTTCGACGACAGGGGCCACCGGGGAGCTTTTTTTT.

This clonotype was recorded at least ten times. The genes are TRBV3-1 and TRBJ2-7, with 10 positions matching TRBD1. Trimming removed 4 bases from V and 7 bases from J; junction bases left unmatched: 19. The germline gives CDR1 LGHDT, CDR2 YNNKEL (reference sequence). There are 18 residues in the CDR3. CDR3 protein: CASSRKYKRDRGTWEQYV. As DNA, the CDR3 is TGTGCCAGCAGCCGAAAATACAAAAGGGACAGGGGTACTTGGGAGCAGTACGTC.

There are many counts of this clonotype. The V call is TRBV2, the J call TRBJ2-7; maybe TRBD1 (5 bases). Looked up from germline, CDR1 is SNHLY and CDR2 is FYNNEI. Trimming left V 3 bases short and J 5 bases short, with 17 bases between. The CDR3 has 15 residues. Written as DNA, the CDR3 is TGTGCCAGCAGTGAGGGGCCGAATTTAGGTCACGAGCAGTACGTC. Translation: CASSEGPNLGHEQYV.

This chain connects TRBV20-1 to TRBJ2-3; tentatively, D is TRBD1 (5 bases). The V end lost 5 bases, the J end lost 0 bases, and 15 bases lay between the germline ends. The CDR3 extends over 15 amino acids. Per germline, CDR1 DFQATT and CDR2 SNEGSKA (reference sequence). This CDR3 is CSAQGLDQSTDTQYF. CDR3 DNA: TGCAGTGCTCAGGGCCTGGACCAAAGCACAGATACGCAGTATTTT.

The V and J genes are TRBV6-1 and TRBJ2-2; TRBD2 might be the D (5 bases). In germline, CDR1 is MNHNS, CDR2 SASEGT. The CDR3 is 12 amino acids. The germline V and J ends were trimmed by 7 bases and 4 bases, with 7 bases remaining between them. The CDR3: CASTDFTGELFF. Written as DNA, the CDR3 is TGTGCCAGCACGGACTTCACCGGGGAGCTGTTTTTT.

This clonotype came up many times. CDR3 residues: CASSPGTGIGYGYTF. The CDR3 DNA reads as TGCGCCAGCAGCCCTGGGACAGGGATTGGCTATGGCTACACCTTC. V and J are TRBV4-1 and TRBJ1-2; 9 nucleotides align to TRBD1. The CDR3 consists of 15 residues. The ends lost 4 bases at V and 4 bases at J; junction bases unmatched: 7. The germline gives CDR1 MGHRA, CDR2 YSYEKL.

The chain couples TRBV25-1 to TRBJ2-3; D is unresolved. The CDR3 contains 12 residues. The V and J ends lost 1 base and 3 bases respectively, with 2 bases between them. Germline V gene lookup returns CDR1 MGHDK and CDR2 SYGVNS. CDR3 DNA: TGTGCCAGCAGTGAATTAACAGATACGCAGTATTTT. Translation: CASSELTDTQYF. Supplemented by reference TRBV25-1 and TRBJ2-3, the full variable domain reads EADIYQTPRYLVIGTGKKITLECSQTMGHDKMYWYQQDPGMELHLIHYSYGVNSTEKGDLSSESTVSRIRTEHFPLTLESARPSHTSQYLCASSELTDTQYFGPGTRLTVL.

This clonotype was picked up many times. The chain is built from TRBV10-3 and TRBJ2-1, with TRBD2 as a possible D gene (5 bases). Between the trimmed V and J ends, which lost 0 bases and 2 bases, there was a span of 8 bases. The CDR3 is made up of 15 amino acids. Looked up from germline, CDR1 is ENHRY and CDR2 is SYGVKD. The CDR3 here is CAISESGGAYNEQFF. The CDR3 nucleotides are TGTGCCATCAGTGAGTCAGGAGGAGCCTACAATGAGCAGTTCTTC.